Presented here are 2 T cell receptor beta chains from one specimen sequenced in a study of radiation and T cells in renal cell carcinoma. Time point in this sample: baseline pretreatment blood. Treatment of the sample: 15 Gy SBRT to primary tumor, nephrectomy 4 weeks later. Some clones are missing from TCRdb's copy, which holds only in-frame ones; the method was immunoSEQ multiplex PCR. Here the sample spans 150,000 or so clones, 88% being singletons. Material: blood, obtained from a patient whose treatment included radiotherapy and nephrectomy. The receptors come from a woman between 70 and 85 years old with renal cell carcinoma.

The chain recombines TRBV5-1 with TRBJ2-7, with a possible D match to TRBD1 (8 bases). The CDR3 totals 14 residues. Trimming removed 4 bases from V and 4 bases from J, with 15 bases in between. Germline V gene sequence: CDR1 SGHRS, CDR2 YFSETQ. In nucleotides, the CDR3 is TGCGCCAGCAGCCCTACAGGGGGGGTATACGAGCAGTACTTC. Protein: CASSPTGGVYEQYF.

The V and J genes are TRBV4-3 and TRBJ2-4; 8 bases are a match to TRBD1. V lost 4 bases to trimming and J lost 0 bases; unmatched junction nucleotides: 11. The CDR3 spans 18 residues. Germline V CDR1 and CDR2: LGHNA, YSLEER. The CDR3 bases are TGCGCCAGCAGCCCAGGGGGCAGGGGGTACCTAGCCAAAAACATTCAGTACTTC. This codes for CASSPGGRGYLAKNIQYF.